This T cell receptor beta chain was recovered during a study of CD8 T cells in Susac syndrome. Study-level results: The CD4+ T cell repertoires in Susac syndrome did not show any clonal expansion.

RNA amounts of about 0.5 to 1 ug underwent reverse transcription with random hexamers. The authors amplified TCR beta CDR3 across 54 Vbeta and 13 Jbeta using immunoSEQ multiplex PCR. MiXCR, run by TCRdb on the immunoSEQ multiplex PCR reads, gives a single entry per CDR3 protein. The table lists 200,000 to 250,000 distinct CDR3 sequences, around 93% of them singletons. As concerns this clonotype: Its specificity is unknown.

Trimming cost V 6 bases and J 13 bases, with 27 bases left between them. This CDR3 has 15 amino acids. In germline, CDR1 is MDHEN, CDR2 SYDVKM. FACS was used to enrich TEMRA cells, whereas the CD8+ and CD4+ T cells were obtained by negative isolation. The receptor was derived from a human donor with Susac syndrome. Sequences were obtained from CD4+ T cells from PBMCs. This chain uses TRBV28 with TRBJ1-2; TRBD1 is a possible D gene (5 bases). CDR3 region: CASSFSMGTVQGSTF. CDR3 nucleotide sequence: TGTGCCAGCAGCTTTAGTATGGGGACGGTTCAAGGCAGCACCTTC.